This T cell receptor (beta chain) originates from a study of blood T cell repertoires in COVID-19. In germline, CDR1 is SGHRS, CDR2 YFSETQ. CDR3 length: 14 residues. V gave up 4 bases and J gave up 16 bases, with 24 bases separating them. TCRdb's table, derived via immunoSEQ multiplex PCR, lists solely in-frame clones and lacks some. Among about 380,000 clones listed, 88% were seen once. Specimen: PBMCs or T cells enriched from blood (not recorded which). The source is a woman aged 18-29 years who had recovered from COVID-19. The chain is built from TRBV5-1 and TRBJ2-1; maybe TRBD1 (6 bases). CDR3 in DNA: TGCGCCAGCAGCCAACAGACAGGAGGTCTTGGGAGTTTCTTC. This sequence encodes CASSQQTGGLGSFF.